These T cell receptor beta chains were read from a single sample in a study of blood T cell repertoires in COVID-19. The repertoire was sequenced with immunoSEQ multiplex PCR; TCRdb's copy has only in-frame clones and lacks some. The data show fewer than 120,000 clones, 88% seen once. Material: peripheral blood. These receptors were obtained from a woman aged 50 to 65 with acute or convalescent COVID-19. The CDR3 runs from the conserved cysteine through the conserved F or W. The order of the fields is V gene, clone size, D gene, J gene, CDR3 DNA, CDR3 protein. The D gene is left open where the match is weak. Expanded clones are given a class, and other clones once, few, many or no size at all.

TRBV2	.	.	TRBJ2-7	TGTGCCAGCAGGGGACTCGACAGGGTCGCCTACGAGCAGTACTTC	CASRGLDRVAYEQYF
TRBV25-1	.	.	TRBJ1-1	TGTGCCAGTACCATGGGGGCGAACACTGAAGCTTTCTTT	CASTMGANTEAFF
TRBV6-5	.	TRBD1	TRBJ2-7	TGTGCCAGCAGCCGGACAGGTACATACGAGCAGTACTTC	CASSRTGTYEQYF
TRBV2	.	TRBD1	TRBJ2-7	TGTGCCAGCAGCCGGGACAGACCTTTTGACGAGCAGTACTTC	CASSRDRPFDEQYF
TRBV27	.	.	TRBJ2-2	TGTGCCAGTGGGGGGGGCGGGTTTTCGAACACCGGGGAGCTGTTTTTT	CASGGGGFSNTGELFF
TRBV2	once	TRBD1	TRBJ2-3	TGTGCCAGCAGCCCAGGACAGGGTAACACAGATACGCAGTATTTT	CASSPGQGNTDTQYF
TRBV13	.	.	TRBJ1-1	TGTGCCAGCAGCTTAAGGGTGGGGGAGGAGGGGACTGAAGCTTTCTTT	CASSLRVGEEGTEAFF
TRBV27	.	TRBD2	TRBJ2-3	TGTGCCAGCAGTTTTCTAGCGGGAAAAGATACGCAGTATTTT	CASSFLAGKDTQYF
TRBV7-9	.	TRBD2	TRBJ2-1	TGTGCCAGCAGTCACGCCTTCGGCGGGAGTACACATGAGCAGTTCTTC	CASSHAFGGSTHEQFF
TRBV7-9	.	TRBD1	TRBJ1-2	TGTGCCAGCAGCCCCGGGACAGGGCAGGATGGCTACACCTTC	CASSPGTGQDGYTF
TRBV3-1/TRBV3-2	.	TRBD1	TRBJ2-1	TGTGCCAGCAGCCAACTCAACAGGGGACGGGATGAGCAGTTCTTC	CASSQLNRGRDEQFF
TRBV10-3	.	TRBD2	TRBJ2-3	TGTGCCATCAGGTCCTCGGAGGGGACTACGGGCACAGATACGCAGTATTTT	CAIRSSEGTTGTDTQYF
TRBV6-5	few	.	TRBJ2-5	TGTGCCAGCAGGAGGACATTTTCGGAGACCCAGTACTTC	CASRRTFSETQYF
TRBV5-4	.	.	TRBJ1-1	TGTGCCAGCAGCTTGGCCCGGGGAGCTATGAACACTGAAGCTTTCTTT	CASSLARGAMNTEAFF
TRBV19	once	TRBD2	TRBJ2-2	TGTGCCAGTAGTCTGGGACTAGCGGGAGGGCCCACCGGGGAGCTGTTTTTT	CASSLGLAGGPTGELFF